This T cell receptor (beta chain) appears in the sequencing data of a study of T-cell reconstitution after alpha-beta-depleted transplantation in children. Germline CDR1 SGHAT, CDR2 FQNNGV. V dropped 1 base and J dropped 0 bases, with 7 bases sitting between them. The CDR3 is 14 residues long. Points from the study as a whole: The origin of alpha-beta T cells about two months after transplant was reportedly several hundred expanded graft clones. From newly produced T cells came most of the T-cell counts and diversity one year after transplant. Elevated TCRbeta diversity at day 60 was traced, in some patients, to surviving recipient T cells and thymic progenitors.

Molecular barcoding with unique molecular identifiers was used for the TCRbeta library. TCRdb recomputed calls from the PCR reads with MiXCR, one row per CDR3 protein. The sample lists some 440,000 distinct CDR3 sequences, about 17% occurring once. This clonotype was recorded a few times. Its target is not known. The chain carries TRBV11-2 and TRBJ2-7; D gene ambiguous. The starting material was PBMCs, mostly from graft donor cells, obtained 360 days after TCRalphabeta/CD19-depleted stem cell transplant. The source of this sequence is a boy under two years old who had a stem cell transplant for Wiskott-Aldrich syndrome, so the T cells may come from the graft donor. The CDR3: CASSLGHSSYEQYF. DNA for the CDR3: TGTGCCAGCAGCTTAGGCCACAGCTCCTACGAGCAGTACTTC.